The 9 T cell receptor beta chains in this list originate from one sample, sequenced in a study of T-cell reconstitution after alpha-beta-depleted transplantation in children (dated by TCRdb to the mid-2010s). The sample's treatment or condition, from its label and the paper: allogeneic hematopoietic cell transplantation with graft depleted of TCRalphabeta T cells and CD19 B cells. Library generation was performed with PCR. TCRdb shows the sequencer as Illumina HiSeq 2500. TCR library preparation used molecular barcoding, with unique molecular identifiers applied to normalize quantification of the TCRbeta repertoire. The raw public reads went through TCRdb reprocessing: fastp at Q25, MiXCR clone calling, in-frame beta chains kept. Under each unique CDR3 protein, matching rows form one entry showing the most common genes and DNA. The sample records a few hundred thousand distinct CDR3 sequences, 10% to 15% of which are singletons. The ten largest make up over 2% of the sample.

The specimen comprised PBMCs, mostly from graft donor cells, sampled 360 days after TCRalphabeta/CD19-depleted stem cell transplant. Receptors originate from a male patient younger than 18 who had a stem cell transplant for acute myeloid leukemia, so the T cells may come from the graft donor.

This clonotype was seen only a few times. The CDR3 sequence is CASSLSSGWSSYEQYF. CDR3 sequence (DNA): TGTGCCAGCAGCCTATCCAGCGGGTGGAGCTCCTACGAGCAGTACTTC. The V call is TRBV28, the J call TRBJ2-7; D is perhaps TRBD2 (6 bases). The CDR3 length is 16 residues. CDR1 MDHEN and CDR2 SYDVKM come from the germline V gene. Trimming shortened V by 6 bases and J by 0 bases, and 18 bases separated the two germline ends.

The chain employs TRBV19 and TRBJ2-7, with TRBD2 as a possible D gene (6 bases). V was trimmed by 3 bases and J by 3 bases, leaving 18 bases between them. Germline V gene sequence: CDR1 LNHDA, CDR2 SQIVND (reference sequence). The CDR3 covers 16 residues. CDR3 in DNA: TGTGCCAGTAGTATGGAGGGACGAACTGGGAACTACGAGCAGTACTTC. Translating it yields CASSMEGRTGNYEQYF.

This clonotype was found many times. The chain links TRBV29-1 to TRBJ2-1; D ambiguous. With 5 bases removed from V and 2 bases from J, the gap between germline ends came to 13 bases. CDR3 size: 14 residues. Germline-derived CDR1 and CDR2 are SQVTM and ANQGSEA. The CDR3 DNA is TGCAGCGTTTGCCGGGTCCTACCCTACAATGAGCAGTTCTTC. Translating it yields CSVCRVLPYNEQFF.

There are many counts of this clonotype. V gene TRBV5-1 combines with J gene TRBJ2-1, with 9 positions matching TRBD1. The CDR3 consists of 17 residues. V was pared by 4 bases and J by 1 base, with 9 bases of the junction left unmatched. Germline V gene data show CDR1 as SGHRS and CDR2 as YFSETQ. Here the CDR3 reads CASSLRDREVSYNEQFF. DNA of the CDR3: TGCGCCAGCAGCCTCCGGGACAGGGAGGTTTCCTACAATGAGCAGTTCTTC.

This rearrangement joins TRBV9 to TRBJ2-7; no firm D call. The ends were cut back, 2 bases at V and 1 base at J, with 7 bases in the middle. Germline V gene lookup returns CDR1 SGDLS and CDR2 YYNGEE. The CDR3 length is 13 residues. The CDR3 protein is CASSVQPSYEQYF. The CDR3 region has the DNA TGTGCCAGCAGCGTCCAACCTTCCTACGAGCAGTACTTC.

The CDR3 bases are TGCGCCAGCCGCCAGGACCTCTCCTACGAGCAGTACGTC. Translation gives CASRQDLSYEQYV. The chain recombines TRBV5-1 with TRBJ2-7; D is unclear. V dropped 7 bases and J dropped 0 bases, with 11 bases sitting between them. Looked up from germline, CDR1 is SGHRS and CDR2 is YFSETQ. The CDR3 consists of 13 residues.

This clonotype was recorded many times. The CDR3 region has the DNA TGTGCCAGCAGTTACCGGAGGAGTGGAGAGACCCAGTACTTC. Protein product: CASSYRRSGETQYF. The chain has TRBV6-2 or TRBV6-3 and TRBJ2-5; D might be TRBD2 (5 bases). Trimming took off 2 bases at V and 4 bases at J, with 11 bases between the two ends. The germline V gene encodes CDR1 MNHEY and CDR2 SVGEGT. The CDR3 covers 14 residues.

This clonotype was recorded at least ten times. The chain employs TRBV5-6 and TRBJ1-5, with a weak D call TRBD1 (6 bases). Germline CDR1 and CDR2: SGHDT and YYEEEE. Trimming left V 4 bases short and J 1 base short, with 9 bases between. The CDR3 spans 14 residues. The CDR3 protein is CASSAGASNQPQHF. The CDR3 region has the DNA TGTGCCAGCAGCGCAGGGGCCAGCAATCAGCCCCAGCATTTT.

In its sample, this clonotype was seen many times. The rearrangement uses TRBV9 and TRBJ2-1; no definite D call. Per the germline V gene, CDR1 is SGDLS and CDR2 is YYNGEE. The CDR3 spans 15 residues. The germline V and J ends were trimmed by 0 bases and 2 bases, with 9 bases remaining between them. In DNA form, the CDR3 reads TGTGCCAGCAGCGTAGAGCTAGGCACCTACAATGAGCAGTTCTTC. Protein sequence: CASSVELGTYNEQFF. The entire variable domain, with the rest obtained from reference TRBV9 and TRBJ2-1, is as follows: DSGVTQTPKHLITATGQRVTLRCSPRSGDLSVYWYQQSLDQGLQFLIQYYNGEERAKGNILERFSAQQFPDLHSELNLSSLELGDSALYFCASSVELGTYNEQFFGPGTRLTVL.